One T cell receptor beta chain is described in this entry. The antigen remains unidentified. The sample belongs to a study of vaccination effects on CD4 cells after COVID-19. Viral peptide pools were used in the ViraFEST assay to expand antigen-specific CD4+ T cells, and sequencing came afterward. Subsequent to roughly 9 days of culture, CD4+ T cells were isolated. All vaccine recipients tested negative for nucleocapsid antibodies and had never contracted SARS-CoV-2 infection. IL-2 medium took the place of half the medium on both days 3 and 7. TCRdb's copy holds only in-frame clones and misses some; the assay was immunoSEQ multiplex PCR. The repertoire holds more than 25,000 clones, roughly two thirds seen once, with 25% to 30% in the top ten. Germline lookup yields CDR1 SGHKS and CDR2 YYEKEE (reference sequence). V gave up 1 base and J gave up 5 bases, with 15 bases separating them. CDR3 size: 16 residues.

This clonotype was obtained from a human donor who received a COVID-19 vaccine. The sequencing used CD4+ T cells from PBMCs cultured with HCoV-229E spike peptides, collected before COVID-19 vaccination. This chain uses TRBV5-5 with TRBJ2-2; D not resolved. The CDR3 nucleotides read TGTGCCAGCAGCTTGAATCAAGGGCTTGGGACCGGGGAGCTGTTTTTT. Its translation is CASSLNQGLGTGELFF.